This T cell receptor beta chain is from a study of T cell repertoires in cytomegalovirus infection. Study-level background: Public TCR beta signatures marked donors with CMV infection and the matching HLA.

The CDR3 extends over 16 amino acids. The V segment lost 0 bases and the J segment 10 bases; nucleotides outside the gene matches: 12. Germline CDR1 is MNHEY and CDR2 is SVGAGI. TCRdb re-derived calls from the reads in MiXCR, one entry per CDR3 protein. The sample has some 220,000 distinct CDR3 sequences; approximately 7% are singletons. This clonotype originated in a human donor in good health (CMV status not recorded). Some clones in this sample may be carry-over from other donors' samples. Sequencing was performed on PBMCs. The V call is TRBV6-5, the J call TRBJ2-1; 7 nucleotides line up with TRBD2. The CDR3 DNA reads TGTGCCAGCAGTTACTCGACACTAGCGCCAAGGAAGGAGCAGTTCTTC. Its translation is CASSYSTLAPRKEQFF.